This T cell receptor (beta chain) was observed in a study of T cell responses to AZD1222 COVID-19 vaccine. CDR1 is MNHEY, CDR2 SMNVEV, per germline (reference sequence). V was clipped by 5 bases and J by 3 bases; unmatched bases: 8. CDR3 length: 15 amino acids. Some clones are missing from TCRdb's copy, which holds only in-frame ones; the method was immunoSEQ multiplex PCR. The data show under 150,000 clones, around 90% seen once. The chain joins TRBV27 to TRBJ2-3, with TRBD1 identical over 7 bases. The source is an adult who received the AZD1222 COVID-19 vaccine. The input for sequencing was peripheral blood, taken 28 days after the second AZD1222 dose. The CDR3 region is CASSLDRDTTDTQYF. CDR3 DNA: TGTGCCAGCAGTCTAGACAGGGACACTACAGATACGCAGTATTTT.